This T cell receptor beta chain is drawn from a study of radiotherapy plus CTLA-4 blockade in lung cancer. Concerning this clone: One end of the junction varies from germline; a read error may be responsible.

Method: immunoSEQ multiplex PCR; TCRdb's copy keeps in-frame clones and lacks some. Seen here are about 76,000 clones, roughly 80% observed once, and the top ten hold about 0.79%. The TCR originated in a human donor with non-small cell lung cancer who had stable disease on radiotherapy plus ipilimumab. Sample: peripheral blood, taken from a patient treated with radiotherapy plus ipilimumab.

CDR3: CSARGVETQYF. The CDR3 coding sequence is TGCAGTGCGAGAGGCGTAGAGACCCAGTACTTC. The rearrangement links TRBV20-1 to TRBJ2-5; D gene ambiguous. Germline CDR1 is DFQATT and CDR2 is SNEGSKA (reference sequence). The CDR3 is 11 residues long.